This is a list of T cell receptor beta chains from one sample in a study of blood T cell repertoires in COVID-19. Produced via immunoSEQ multiplex PCR; TCRdb's table is partial and in-frame only. This repertoire shows roughly 430,000 clones, approximately 88% found once; its top ten account for 2% to 2.5%. Material: PBMCs or T cells enriched from blood (not recorded which). The receptors shown here come from a woman in her 40s with acute COVID-19. CDR3s include the opening cysteine and the closing phenylalanine or tryptophan. D genes are given only for firm matches. A row's size may be missing; if present it is once, few, many or a size class.

v_call,clone_size,j_call,d_call,cdr3_aa,cdr3_nt
TRBV29-1,once,TRBJ1-2,-,CSVKGGGDGYTF,TGCAGCGTAAAAGGGGGAGGGGATGGCTACACCTTC
TRBV6-1,-,TRBJ1-6,-,CASSEARDWVGSPLHF,TGTGCCAGCAGTGAAGCCAGAGACTGGGTCGGATCACCCCTCCACTTT
TRBV20-1,-,TRBJ2-3,-,CSASSESTDTQYF,TGCAGTGCTAGTAGCGAAAGCACAGATACGCAGTATTTT
TRBV6-5,-,TRBJ2-5,TRBD2,CASSYSQRGQETQYF,TGTGCCAGCAGTTACTCTCAGCGGGGGCAAGAGACCCAGTACTTC
TRBV20-1,-,TRBJ2-5,-,CSASGAGSKETQYF,TGCAGTGCTAGTGGGGCAGGGTCCAAAGAGACCCAGTACTTC
TRBV3-1/TRBV3-2,-,TRBJ1-1,-,CASSPGGRNTEAFF,TGTGCCAGCAGCCCTGGGGGGAGGAACACTGAAGCTTTCTTT
TRBV4-2,few,TRBJ1-2,-,CASSRSGQNYGYTF,TGTGCCAGCAGCCGCTCGGGACAAAACTATGGCTACACCTTC
TRBV10-3,-,TRBJ1-5,-,CAISESLGGRGNQPQHF,TGTGCCATCAGTGAGTCGTTGGGGGGGCGAGGCAATCAGCCCCAGCATTTT
TRBV9,-,TRBJ2-7,TRBD1,CASSVAGTGGHEQYF,TGTGCCAGCAGCGTAGCCGGGACAGGGGGGCACGAGCAGTACTTC
TRBV18,few,TRBJ2-5,TRBD1,CASSRAGGETQYF,TGTGCCAGCTCACGCGCAGGGGGAGAGACCCAGTACTTC
TRBV6-5,-,TRBJ2-3,-,CASSPGAVGTQYF,TGTGCCAGCAGCCCAGGGGCAGTGGGTACGCAGTATTTT
TRBV30,-,TRBJ1-2,TRBD1,CAWSKRGAGQGNSNYGYTF,TGTGCCTGGAGTAAAAGGGGTGCGGGACAGGGAAACTCTAACTATGGCTACACCTTC
TRBV15,-,TRBJ2-3,TRBD1,CATSSRTGGTDTQYF,TGTGCCACCAGCTCCCGGACAGGGGGCACAGATACGCAGTATTTT
TRBV20-1,-,TRBJ2-1,TRBD2,CSASLQRGYNEQFF,TGCAGTGCTAGTTTACAGCGGGGGTACAATGAGCAGTTCTTC
TRBV30,-,TRBJ1-2,-,CAWTQGGGYTF,TGTGCCTGGACGCAGGGTGGTGGCTACACCTTC
TRBV7-8,-,TRBJ1-1,TRBD1,CASSRNRGMNTEAFF,TGTGCCAGCAGCAGGAACAGGGGGATGAACACTGAAGCTTTCTTT
TRBV18,-,TRBJ2-5,TRBD1,CASSPRQGPEETQYF,TGTGCCAGCTCACCCAGACAGGGCCCAGAGGAGACCCAGTACTTC
TRBV13,once,TRBJ1-1,TRBD1,CASSQKGGPPEAFF,TGTGCCAGCAGTCAAAAAGGGGGCCCCCCTGAAGCTTTCTTT
TRBV6-6,few,TRBJ2-3,TRBD2,CASSPHRTLAGGLSTDTQYF,TGTGCCAGCAGTCCGCACCGGACTTTGGCGGGGGGCCTAAGCACAGATACGCAGTATTTT
TRBV5-4,-,TRBJ2-5,TRBD1,CASSGGQGRETQYF,TGTGCCAGCAGCGGGGGACAGGGGCGGGAGACCCAGTACTTC
TRBV9,-,TRBJ2-7,TRBD1,CASSPQWGGQGQYEQYF,TGTGCCAGCAGCCCTCAGTGGGGGGGACAGGGGCAATACGAGCAGTACTTC
TRBV5-1,-,TRBJ1-2,-,CASGATAYGYTF,TGCGCCAGTGGGGCGACGGCCTATGGCTACACCTTT
TRBV7-9,-,TRBJ2-2,-,CASPASGYTGELFF,TGTGCCAGCCCCGCCTCAGGGTACACCGGGGAGCTGTTTTTT
TRBV6-5,-,TRBJ2-3,-,CASRGGGRTDTQYF,TGTGCCAGCAGAGGGGGGGGGCGCACAGATACGCAGTATTTT